This T cell receptor beta chain was identified in a study of blood T cell repertoires in COVID-19. Across the whole study: Acute and convalescent COVID-19 samples came from the United States, Italy and Spain.

Per the original data handling: Reference gene primer amplification yielded estimated nucleated cell counts. TCRdb keeps only in-frame clones here, not all; method: immunoSEQ multiplex PCR. The V and J calls and clone size were taken over from that table, and D and trimming were inferred from the DNA. The table shows 190,000 or so clones, with 86% occurring only once. This clone has a single count. Enrollees, roughly 18 to 90 years old, lived in 25 or so US areas. Symptom resolution, clearance, or two negative PCRs marked donors in Cohort 3 as recovered. The receptor was isolated from a young woman who had recovered from COVID-19. Sequenced input: PBMCs or T cells enriched from blood (not recorded which).

The CDR3 nucleotides read TGTGCCAGCAGTTTTCCTAAGGGACAGGGCGCAGATACGCAGTATTTT. Encoded protein: CASSFPKGQGADTQYF. The V and J genes are TRBV28 and TRBJ2-3; 9 bases are shared with TRBD1. The CDR3 is 16 residues long. V trimming: 3 bases; J trimming: 4 bases; junction bases outside the gene matches: 8. Per germline, CDR1 MDHEN and CDR2 SYDVKM.